This T cell receptor beta chain was observed in a study of molecular identifiers for immune sequencing clone quantification. Trimming took off 7 bases at V and 6 bases at J, with 12 bases between the two ends. Germline V gene sequence: CDR1 SQVTM, CDR2 ANQGSEA. CDR3 length equals 11 residues. As concerns this clonotype: This may arise from a read error, as a much more abundant clone is one base away.

Naive CD8 library inputs spanned roughly 20,000 to 1,100,000 sorted cells and 10%, 30% or 50% RNA. The bulk TCR libraries were made with methods described before and with listed TCR primers. TCRdb reprocessed the PCR reads via MiXCR and lists one record per CDR3 protein. The sample has approximately 630,000 distinct CDR3 sequences, 25% seen once. The sample consisted of naive CD8+ T cells from blood, with Jurkat cell RNA spiked in. The subset was: FACS-sorted CD8+CD4-CCR7+CD45RA+ naive T cells. The V gene is TRBV29-1, the J gene TRBJ1-1; D perhaps matches TRBD1 (6 bases). The sequence derives from a human donor in good health. Some libraries in this study had Jurkat cell RNA spiked in. The CDR3 bases are TGCAGCGGAGCATGGACAGCTGAAGCTTTCTTT. This sequence encodes CSGAWTAEAFF.